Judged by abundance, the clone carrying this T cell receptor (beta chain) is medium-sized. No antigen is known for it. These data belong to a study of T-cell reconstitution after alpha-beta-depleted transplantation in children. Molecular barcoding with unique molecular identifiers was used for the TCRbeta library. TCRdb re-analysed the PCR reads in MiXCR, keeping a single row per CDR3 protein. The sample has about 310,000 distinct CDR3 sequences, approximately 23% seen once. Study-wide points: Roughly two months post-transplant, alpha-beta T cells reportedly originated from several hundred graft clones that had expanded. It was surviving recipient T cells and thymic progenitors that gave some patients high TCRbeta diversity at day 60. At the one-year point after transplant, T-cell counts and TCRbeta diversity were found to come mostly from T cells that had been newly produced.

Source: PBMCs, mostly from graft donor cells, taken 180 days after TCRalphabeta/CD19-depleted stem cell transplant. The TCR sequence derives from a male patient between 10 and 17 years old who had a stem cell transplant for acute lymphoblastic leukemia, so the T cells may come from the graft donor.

The CDR3 DNA sequence: TGCGCCAGCAGCTTTCGGGGGAACACTGAAGCTTTCTTT. Protein: CASSFRGNTEAFF. The genes are TRBV5-1 and TRBJ1-1; no definite D call. The CDR3 consists of 13 residues. Germline V gene lookup returns CDR1 SGHRS and CDR2 YFSETQ. Trimming removed 2 bases from V and 1 base from J, with 6 bases in between.